This is a list of T cell receptor beta chains from one sample in a study of T cells in Graves' hyperthyroidism and ophthalmopathy. TCRdb independently ran MiXCR on the multiplex PCR reads; one entry per CDR3 protein. The profile shows hundreds of thousands of distinct CDR3 sequences, more than 15% of them singletons. Input material: blood. These receptor sequences come from a young woman with Graves' ophthalmopathy. CDR3s include the opening cysteine and the closing phenylalanine or tryptophan. The D gene is left open where the match is weak. Clone size appears in some rows only: once, few, many, or a class for an expanded clone.

J gene: TRBJ2-2
clone size: -
V gene: TRBV15
D gene: -
CDR3 protein: CATSRDSLRANTGELFF
CDR3 DNA: TGTGCCACCAGCAGAGATTCCTTGCGAGCGAACACCGGGGAGCTGTTTTTT

J gene: TRBJ2-1
clone size: many
V gene: TRBV27
D gene: TRBD1
CDR3 protein: CASSPILRTGKGDEQFF
CDR3 DNA: TGTGCCAGCAGTCCGATCCTCAGGACAGGGAAAGGGGATGAGCAGTTCTTC

J gene: TRBJ1-1
clone size: -
V gene: TRBV4-1
D gene: -
CDR3 protein: CASSPLPQGNMNTEAFF
CDR3 DNA: TGCGCCAGCAGCCCCCTCCCACAGGGAAACATGAACACTGAAGCTTTCTTT

J gene: TRBJ1-4
clone size: few
V gene: TRBV28
D gene: TRBD1
CDR3 protein: CASSSHLGTGVEKLFF
CDR3 DNA: TGTGCCAGCAGTTCCCACCTAGGGACAGGGGTTGAAAAACTGTTTTTT

J gene: TRBJ1-1
clone size: many
V gene: TRBV11-2
D gene: -
CDR3 protein: CASSLDRRGFSVFF
CDR3 DNA: TGTGCCAGCAGCTTAGATCGCAGGGGCTTCTCAGTTTTCTTT

J gene: TRBJ1-1
clone size: many
V gene: TRBV12-3/TRBV12-4
D gene: -
CDR3 protein: CASSSGQRAFF
CDR3 DNA: TGTGCCAGCAGTTCCGGACAGAGAGCTTTCTTT

J gene: TRBJ2-2
clone size: few
V gene: TRBV4-3
D gene: -
CDR3 protein: CASSQDGGELFF
CDR3 DNA: TGCGCCAGCAGCCAAGACGGAGGGGAGCTGTTTTTT

J gene: TRBJ2-5
clone size: many
V gene: TRBV7-9
D gene: TRBD1
CDR3 protein: CASSLRTGGVETQYF
CDR3 DNA: TGTGCCAGCAGCTTACGGACAGGGGGCGTAGAGACCCAGTACTTC

J gene: TRBJ2-6
clone size: -
V gene: TRBV7-6
D gene: TRBD1
CDR3 protein: CASSITGTGETGANVLTF
CDR3 DNA: TGTGCCAGCAGCATTACCGGGACAGGGGAAACCGGGGCCAACGTCCTGACTTTC

J gene: TRBJ2-3
clone size: -
V gene: TRBV11-3
D gene: TRBD1
CDR3 protein: CASSPGQGALNTQYF
CDR3 DNA: TGTGCCAGCAGCCCAGGGCAGGGGGCCTTAAATACGCAGTATTTT

J gene: TRBJ1-1
clone size: many
V gene: TRBV12-3/TRBV12-4
D gene: TRBD1
CDR3 protein: CASSPGGSVTEAFF
CDR3 DNA: TGTGCCAGCAGCCCAGGGGGTTCTGTCACTGAAGCTTTCTTT

J gene: TRBJ2-7
clone size: many
V gene: TRBV15
D gene: -
CDR3 protein: CATSRATPRYEQYF
CDR3 DNA: TGTGCCACCAGCAGAGCCACCCCCAGGTACGAGCAGTACTTC

J gene: TRBJ2-1
clone size: many
V gene: TRBV30
D gene: -
CDR3 protein: CAWTTPGPGFYNEQFF
CDR3 DNA: TGTGCCTGGACCACCCCGGGTCCGGGGTTTTACAATGAGCAGTTCTTC

J gene: TRBJ2-1
clone size: few
V gene: TRBV19
D gene: -
CDR3 protein: CASSIGTRYNEQFF
CDR3 DNA: TGTGCCAGTAGTATAGGAACCCGGTACAATGAGCAGTTCTTC

J gene: TRBJ2-3
clone size: many
V gene: TRBV30
D gene: TRBD2
CDR3 protein: CAWSVQAGETDTQYF
CDR3 DNA: TGTGCCTGGAGTGTACAAGCGGGGGAGACAGATACGCAGTATTTT

J gene: TRBJ2-7
clone size: many
V gene: TRBV28
D gene: -
CDR3 protein: CASSSEEQSYEQYF
CDR3 DNA: TGTGCCAGCAGTTCGGAAGAACAGTCCTACGAGCAGTACTTC

J gene: TRBJ2-7
clone size: many
V gene: TRBV6-2/TRBV6-3
D gene: -
CDR3 protein: CASSYIGTPYEQYF
CDR3 DNA: TGTGCCAGCAGTTACATCGGAACCCCTTACGAGCAGTACTTC

J gene: TRBJ1-1
clone size: many
V gene: TRBV3-1
D gene: -
CDR3 protein: CASSQEGHRNTEAFF
CDR3 DNA: TGTGCCAGCAGCCAAGAAGGGCACAGAAACACTGAAGCTTTCTTT

J gene: TRBJ2-2
clone size: -
V gene: TRBV19
D gene: -
CDR3 protein: CASSLTGLLNTGELFF
CDR3 DNA: TGTGCCAGTAGCTTGACGGGACTCCTCAACACCGGGGAGCTGTTTTTT

J gene: TRBJ2-2
clone size: -
V gene: TRBV20-1
D gene: -
CDR3 protein: CSARDGGELFF
CDR3 DNA: TGCAGTGCTAGAGATGGTGGGGAGCTGTTTTTT

J gene: TRBJ2-7
clone size: few
V gene: TRBV4-3
D gene: TRBD2
CDR3 protein: CASSQVMGLGYEQYF
CDR3 DNA: TGCGCCAGCAGCCAAGTAATGGGACTAGGATACGAGCAGTACTTC

J gene: TRBJ2-3
clone size: few
V gene: TRBV14
D gene: TRBD1
CDR3 protein: CASSQVNPRTGPTDTQYF
CDR3 DNA: TGTGCCAGCAGCCAAGTAAACCCGAGGACAGGGCCCACAGATACGCAGTATTTT

J gene: TRBJ2-5
clone size: -
V gene: TRBV27
D gene: -
CDR3 protein: CTSSLSLLQETQYF
CDR3 DNA: TGTACCAGCAGTTTATCCCTCCTCCAAGAGACCCAGTACTTC